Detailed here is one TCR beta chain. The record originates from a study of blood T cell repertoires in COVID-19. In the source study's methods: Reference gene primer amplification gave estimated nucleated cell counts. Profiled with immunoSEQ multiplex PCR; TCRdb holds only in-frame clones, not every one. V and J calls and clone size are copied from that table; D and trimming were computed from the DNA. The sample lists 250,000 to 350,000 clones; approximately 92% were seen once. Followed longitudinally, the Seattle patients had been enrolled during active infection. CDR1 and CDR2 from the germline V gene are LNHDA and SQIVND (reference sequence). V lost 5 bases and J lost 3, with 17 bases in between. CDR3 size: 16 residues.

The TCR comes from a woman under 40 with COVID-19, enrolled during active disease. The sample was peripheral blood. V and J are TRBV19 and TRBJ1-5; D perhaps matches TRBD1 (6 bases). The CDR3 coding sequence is TGTGCCAGTAGTCCCGTGGCGGGGGCCCTCAATCAGCCCCAGCATTTT. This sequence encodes CASSPVAGALNQPQHF.